The 7 T cell receptor beta chains reported below all come from one sample, sequenced in a study of cytomegalovirus exposure and HLA in healthy donors. Researchers ran the PCR with 60 Vbeta and 13 Jbeta primers. Repertoires were generated with immunoSEQ multiplex PCR, while TCRdb's copy carries only in-frame clones and drops some. The sample totals about 160,000 clones. Sequencing input: PBMCs. The receptors shown here come from a woman aged 45-65 years in good health and CMV-seronegative.

The chain uses TRBV5-6 and TRBJ1-2; D not certain. Germline-derived CDR1 and CDR2 are SGHDT and YYEEEE. V was shortened by 2 bases and J by 10 bases, with 9 bases between the two germline ends. This CDR3 has 11 residues. In nucleotides, the CDR3 is TGTGCCAGCAGCTTAGTACGGTCCTACACCTTC. Amino acid sequence: CASSLVRSYTF.

The V call is TRBV27, the J call TRBJ2-7; 14 nucleotides line up with TRBD2. Germline V CDR1 and CDR2: MNHEY, SMNVEV (reference sequence). V lost 6 bases and J lost 4; bases outside the gene matches: 11. This CDR3 has 17 residues. As DNA, the CDR3 is TGTGCCAGCAGATTTGGGACTAGCGGGAGCGGGATGTACGAGCAGTACTTC. Translated, it gives CASRFGTSGSGMYEQYF.

The chain employs TRBV20-1 and TRBJ1-1, with unresolved D. This CDR3 has 11 amino acids. Germline V lookup: CDR1 DFQATT, CDR2 SNEGSKA (reference sequence). Trimming removed 6 bases from V and 10 bases from J, with 15 bases in between. CDR3 loop: CSADFQEIAFF. The CDR3 DNA follows: TGCAGTGCGGACTTCCAAGAGATAGCTTTCTTT.

V usage is TRBV5-1 and J usage is TRBJ1-2; 9 positions match TRBD1. Germline CDR1 and CDR2: SGHRS and YFSETQ. The CDR3 covers 16 residues. V shed 4 bases and J 4 bases; nucleotides not matched to a gene: 11. For the CDR3, the DNA is TGCGCCAGCAGCGAGGTGGGGACAGGGTCTTCCTATGGCTACACCTTC. Amino acid sequence: CASSEVGTGSSYGYTF.

The rearrangement uses TRBV20-1 and TRBJ1-2; D is uncertain. Trimming stripped 4 bases from V and 5 bases from J, with 8 bases between. Germline CDR1 is DFQATT and CDR2 is SNEGSKA (reference sequence). The CDR3 has 11 amino acids. CDR3 sequence: CSATPEYGYTF. Written as DNA, the CDR3 is TGCAGTGCTACCCCCGAGTATGGCTACACCTTC.

The chain couples TRBV5-4 to TRBJ2-7; 7 bases match TRBD1. V dropped 4 bases and J dropped 4; count of bases not matched to a gene: 5. The CDR3 is made up of 13 amino acids. Germline-derived CDR1 and CDR2 are SGHNT and YYREEE (reference sequence). This CDR3 reads CASSPGRGYEQYF. The CDR3 nucleotides read TGTGCCAGCAGCCCGGGCAGGGGGTACGAGCAGTACTTC.

This chain uses TRBV20-1 with TRBJ2-7; no firm D call. V was trimmed by 6 bases and J by 3 bases, leaving 9 bases between them. The CDR3 contains 11 residues. CDR1 is DFQATT, CDR2 SNEGSKA, per germline (reference sequence). Here the CDR3 reads CSARSGYEQYF. For the CDR3, the DNA is TGCAGTGCCAGGTCCGGCTACGAGCAGTACTTC.